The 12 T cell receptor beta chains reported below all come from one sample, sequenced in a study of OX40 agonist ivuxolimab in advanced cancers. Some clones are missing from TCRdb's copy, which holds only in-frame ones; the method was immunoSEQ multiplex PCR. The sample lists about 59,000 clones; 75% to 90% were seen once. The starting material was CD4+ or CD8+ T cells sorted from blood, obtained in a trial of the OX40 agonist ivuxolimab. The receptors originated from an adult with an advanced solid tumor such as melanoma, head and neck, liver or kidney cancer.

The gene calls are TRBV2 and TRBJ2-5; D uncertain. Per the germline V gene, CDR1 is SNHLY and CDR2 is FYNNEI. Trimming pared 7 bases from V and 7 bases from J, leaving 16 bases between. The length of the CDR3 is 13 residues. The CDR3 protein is CASTEGHRGTQYF. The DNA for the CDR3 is TGTGCCAGCACCGAAGGGCACCGCGGGACCCAGTACTTC.

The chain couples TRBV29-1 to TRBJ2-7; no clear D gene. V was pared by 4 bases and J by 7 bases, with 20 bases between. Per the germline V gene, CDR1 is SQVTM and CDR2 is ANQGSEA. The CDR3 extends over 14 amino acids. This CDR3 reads CSVGSGVVGGEQYF. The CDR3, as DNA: TGCAGCGTTGGCTCGGGTGTCGTGGGTGGAGAGCAGTACTTC.

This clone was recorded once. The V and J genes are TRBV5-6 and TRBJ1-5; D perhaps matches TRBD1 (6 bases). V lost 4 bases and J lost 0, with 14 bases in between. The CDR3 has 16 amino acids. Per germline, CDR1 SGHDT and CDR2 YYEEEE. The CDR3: CASSLGATPSNQPQHF. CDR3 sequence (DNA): TGTGCCAGCAGCCTGGGGGCAACCCCTAGCAATCAGCCCCAGCATTTT.

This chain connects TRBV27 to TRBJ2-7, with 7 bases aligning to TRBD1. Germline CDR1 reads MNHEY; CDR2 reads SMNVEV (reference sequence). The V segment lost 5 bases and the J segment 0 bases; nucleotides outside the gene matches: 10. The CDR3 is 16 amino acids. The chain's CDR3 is CASSNSGQDSSYEQYF. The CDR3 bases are TGTGCCAGCAGTAACTCCGGACAGGACAGCTCCTACGAGCAGTACTTC.

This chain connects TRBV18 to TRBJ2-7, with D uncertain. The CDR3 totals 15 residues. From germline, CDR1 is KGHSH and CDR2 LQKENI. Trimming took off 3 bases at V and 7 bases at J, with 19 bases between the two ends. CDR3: CASSPDWQSRAEQYF. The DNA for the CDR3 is TGTGCCAGCTCACCTGACTGGCAGTCTCGGGCGGAGCAGTACTTC.

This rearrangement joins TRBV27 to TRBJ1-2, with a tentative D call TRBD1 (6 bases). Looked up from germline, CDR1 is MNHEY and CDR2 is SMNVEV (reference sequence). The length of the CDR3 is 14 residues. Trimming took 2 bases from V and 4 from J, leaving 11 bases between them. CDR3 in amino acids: CASSLRGQSYGYTF. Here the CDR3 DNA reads TGTGCCAGCAGTTTACGCGGACAGAGCTATGGCTACACCTTC.

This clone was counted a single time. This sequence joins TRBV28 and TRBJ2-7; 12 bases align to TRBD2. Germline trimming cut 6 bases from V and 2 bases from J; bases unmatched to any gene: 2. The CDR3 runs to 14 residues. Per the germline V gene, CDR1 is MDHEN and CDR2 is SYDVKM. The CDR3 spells CASSRTSGAYEQYF. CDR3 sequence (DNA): TGTGCCAGCAGCAGGACTAGCGGGGCCTACGAGCAGTACTTC. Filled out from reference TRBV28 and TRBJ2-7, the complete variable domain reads DVKVTQSSRYLVKRTGEKVFLECVQDMDHENMFWYRQDPGLGLRLIYFSYDVKMKEKGDIPEGYSVSREKKERFSLILESASTNQTSMYLCASSRTSGAYEQYFGPGTRLTVT.

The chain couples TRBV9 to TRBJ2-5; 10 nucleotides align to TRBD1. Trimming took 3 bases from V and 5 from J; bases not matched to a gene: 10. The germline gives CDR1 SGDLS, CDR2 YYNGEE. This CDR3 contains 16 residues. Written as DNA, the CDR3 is TGTGCCAGCAGCGCAGATCAGACAGGGGGCCGGGAGACCCAGTACTTC. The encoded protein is CASSADQTGGRETQYF.

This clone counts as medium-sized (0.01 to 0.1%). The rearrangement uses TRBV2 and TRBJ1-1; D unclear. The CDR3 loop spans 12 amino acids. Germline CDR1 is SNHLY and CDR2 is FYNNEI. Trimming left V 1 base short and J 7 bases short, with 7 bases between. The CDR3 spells CASSEEDGEAFF. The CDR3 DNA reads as TGTGCCAGCAGTGAAGAGGACGGTGAAGCTTTCTTT.

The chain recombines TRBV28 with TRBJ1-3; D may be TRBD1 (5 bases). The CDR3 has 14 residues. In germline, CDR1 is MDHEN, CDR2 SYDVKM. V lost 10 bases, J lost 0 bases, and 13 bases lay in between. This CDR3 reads CATNPGISGNTIYF. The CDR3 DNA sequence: TGTGCCACAAACCCAGGGATCTCTGGAAACACCATATATTTT.

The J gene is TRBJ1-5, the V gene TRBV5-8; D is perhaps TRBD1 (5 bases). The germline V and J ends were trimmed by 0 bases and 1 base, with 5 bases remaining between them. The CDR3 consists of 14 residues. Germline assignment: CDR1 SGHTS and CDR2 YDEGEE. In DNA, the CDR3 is TGTGCCAGCAGCTTGGGACAGAGCAATCAGCCCCAGCATTTT. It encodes CASSLGQSNQPQHF.

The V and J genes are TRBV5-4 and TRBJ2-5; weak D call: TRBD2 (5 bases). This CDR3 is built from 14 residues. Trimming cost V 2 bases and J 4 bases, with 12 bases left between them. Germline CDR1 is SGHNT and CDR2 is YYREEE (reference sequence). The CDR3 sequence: CASSFRERGETQYF. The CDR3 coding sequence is TGTGCCAGCAGCTTCCGCGAACGGGGAGAGACCCAGTACTTC.